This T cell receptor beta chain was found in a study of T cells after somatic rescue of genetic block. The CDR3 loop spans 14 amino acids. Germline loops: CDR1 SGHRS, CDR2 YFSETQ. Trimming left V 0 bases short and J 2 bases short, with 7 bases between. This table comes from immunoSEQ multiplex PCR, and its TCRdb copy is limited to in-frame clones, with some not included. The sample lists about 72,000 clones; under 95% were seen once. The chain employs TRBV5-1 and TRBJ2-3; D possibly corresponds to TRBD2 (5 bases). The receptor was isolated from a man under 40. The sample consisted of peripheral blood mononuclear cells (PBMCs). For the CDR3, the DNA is TGCGCCAGCAGCTTGGACCTAGCCACAGATACGCAGTATTTT. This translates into CASSLDLATDTQYF. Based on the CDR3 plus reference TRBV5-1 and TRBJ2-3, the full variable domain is KAGVTQTPRYLIKTRGQQVTLSCSPISGHRSVSWYQQTPGQGLQFLFEYFSETQRNKGNFPGRFSGRQFSNSRSEMNVSTLELGDSALYLCASSLDLATDTQYFGPGTRLTVL.